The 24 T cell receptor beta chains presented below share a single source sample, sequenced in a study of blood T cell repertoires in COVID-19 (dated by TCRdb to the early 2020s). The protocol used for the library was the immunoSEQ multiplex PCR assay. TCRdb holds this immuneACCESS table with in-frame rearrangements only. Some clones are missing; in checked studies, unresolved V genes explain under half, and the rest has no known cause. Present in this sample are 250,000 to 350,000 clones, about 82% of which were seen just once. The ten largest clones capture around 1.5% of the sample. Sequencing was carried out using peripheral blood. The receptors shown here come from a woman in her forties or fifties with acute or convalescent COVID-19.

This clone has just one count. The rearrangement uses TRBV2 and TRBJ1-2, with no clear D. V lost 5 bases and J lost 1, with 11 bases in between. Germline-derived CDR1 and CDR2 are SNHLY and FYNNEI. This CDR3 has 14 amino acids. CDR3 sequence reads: CASSFRGINYGYTF. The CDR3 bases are TGTGCCAGCAGTTTCCGGGGTATTAACTATGGCTACACCTTC.

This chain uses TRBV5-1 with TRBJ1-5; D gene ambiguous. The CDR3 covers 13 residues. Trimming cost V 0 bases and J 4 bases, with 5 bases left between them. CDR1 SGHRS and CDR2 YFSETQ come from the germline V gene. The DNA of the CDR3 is TGCGCCAGCAGCTTGGGAGTGAATCAGCCCCAGCATTTT. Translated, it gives CASSLGVNQPQHF. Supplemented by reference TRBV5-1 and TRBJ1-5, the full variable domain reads KAGVTQTPRYLIKTRGQQVTLSCSPISGHRSVSWYQQTPGQGLQFLFEYFSETQRNKGNFPGRFSGRQFSNSRSEMNVSTLELGDSALYLCASSLGVNQPQHFGDGTRLSIL.

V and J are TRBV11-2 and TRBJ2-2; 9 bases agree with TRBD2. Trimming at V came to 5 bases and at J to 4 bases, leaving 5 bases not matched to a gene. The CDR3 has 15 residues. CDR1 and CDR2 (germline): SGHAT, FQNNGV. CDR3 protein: CASSPGLASTGELFF. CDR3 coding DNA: TGTGCCAGCAGCCCCGGACTAGCGAGCACCGGGGAGCTGTTTTTT. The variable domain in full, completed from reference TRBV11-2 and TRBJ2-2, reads EAGVAQSPRYKIIEKRQSVAFWCNPISGHATLYWYQQILGQGPKLLIQFQNNGVVDDSQLPKDRFSAERLKGVDSTLKIQPAKLEDSAVYLCASSPGLASTGELFFGEGSRLTVL.

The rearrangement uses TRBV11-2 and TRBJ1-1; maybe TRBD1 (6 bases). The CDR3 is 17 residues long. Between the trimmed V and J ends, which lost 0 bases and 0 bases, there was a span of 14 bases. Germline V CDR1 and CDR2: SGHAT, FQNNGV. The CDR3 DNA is TGTGCCAGCAGCTTAGATCGGGGTGGGGGCATGAACACTGAAGCTTTCTTT. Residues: CASSLDRGGGMNTEAFF.

Here the CDR3 DNA reads TGTGCCAGCAGTTACTCCGGGGGCACAGATACGCAGTATTTT. Translation: CASSYSGGTDTQYF. The chain recombines TRBV6-5 with TRBJ2-3; D is perhaps TRBD2 (5 bases). Germline CDR1 is MNHEY and CDR2 is SVGAGI. V shed 0 bases and J shed 1 base, with 5 bases lying between them. The CDR3 is 14 residues long.

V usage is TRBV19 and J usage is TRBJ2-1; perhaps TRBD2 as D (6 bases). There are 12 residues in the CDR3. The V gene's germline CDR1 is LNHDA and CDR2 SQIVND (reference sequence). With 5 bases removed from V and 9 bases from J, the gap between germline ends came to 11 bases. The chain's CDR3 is CASSETSTEQFF. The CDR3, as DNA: TGTGCCAGTAGTGAGACTAGTACTGAGCAGTTCTTC. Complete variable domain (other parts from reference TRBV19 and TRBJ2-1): DGGITQSPKYLFRKEGQNVTLSCEQNLNHDAMYWYRQDPGQGLRLIYYSQIVNDFQKGDIAEGYSVSREKKESFPLTVTSAQKNPTAFYLCASSETSTEQFFGPGTRLTVL.

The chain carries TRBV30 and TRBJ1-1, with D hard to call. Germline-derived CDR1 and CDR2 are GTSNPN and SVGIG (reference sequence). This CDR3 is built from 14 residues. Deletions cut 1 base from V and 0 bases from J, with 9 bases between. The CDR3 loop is CAWSGSLLNTEAFF. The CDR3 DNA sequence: TGTGCCTGGAGTGGAAGCCTGCTGAACACTGAAGCTTTCTTT.

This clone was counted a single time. CDR3: CASSVGDSRSGNTIYF. The CDR3 coding sequence is TGTGCCAGCAGCGTGGGGGACAGCCGCTCTGGAAACACCATATATTTT. The V call is TRBV9, the J call TRBJ1-3; 7 nucleotides match TRBD1. This CDR3 contains 16 residues. V shed 2 bases, J shed 0 bases, and the junction held 5 bases outside the gene matches. Germline V lookup: CDR1 SGDLS, CDR2 YYNGEE.

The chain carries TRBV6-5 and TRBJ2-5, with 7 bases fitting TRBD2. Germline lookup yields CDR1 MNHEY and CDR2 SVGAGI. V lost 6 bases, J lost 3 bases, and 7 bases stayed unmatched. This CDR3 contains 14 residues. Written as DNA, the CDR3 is TGTGCCAGCAGGGATAAAGCGGGGAAAGAGACCCAGTACTTC. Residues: CASRDKAGKETQYF.

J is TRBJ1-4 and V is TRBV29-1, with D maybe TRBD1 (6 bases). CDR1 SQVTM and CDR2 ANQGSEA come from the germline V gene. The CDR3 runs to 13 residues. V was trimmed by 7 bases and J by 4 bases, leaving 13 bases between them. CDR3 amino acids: CSASGQLNEKLFF. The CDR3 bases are TGCAGCGCTAGTGGACAGCTTAATGAAAAACTGTTTTTT.

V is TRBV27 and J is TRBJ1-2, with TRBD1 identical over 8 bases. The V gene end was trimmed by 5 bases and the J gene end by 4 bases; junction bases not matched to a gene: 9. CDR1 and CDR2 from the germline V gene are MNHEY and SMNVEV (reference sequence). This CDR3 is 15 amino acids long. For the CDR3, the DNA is TGTGCCAGCAGTCCCCGGACAGGGTGGGGCTATGGCTACACCTTC. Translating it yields CASSPRTGWGYGYTF.

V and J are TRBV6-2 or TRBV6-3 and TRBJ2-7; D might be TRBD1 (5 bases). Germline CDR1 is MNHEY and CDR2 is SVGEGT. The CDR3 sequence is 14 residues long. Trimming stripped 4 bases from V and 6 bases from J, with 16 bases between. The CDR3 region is CASSFVRAAGEQYF. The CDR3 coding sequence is TGTGCCAGCAGTTTCGTCAGGGCTGCCGGCGAGCAGTACTTC.

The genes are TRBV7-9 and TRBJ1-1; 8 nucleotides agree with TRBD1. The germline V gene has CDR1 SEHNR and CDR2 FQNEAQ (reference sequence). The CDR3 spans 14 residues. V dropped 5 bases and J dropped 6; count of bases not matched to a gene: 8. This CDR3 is CASSPWTGKAEAFF. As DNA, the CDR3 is TGTGCCAGCAGCCCCTGGACAGGGAAGGCTGAAGCTTTCTTT. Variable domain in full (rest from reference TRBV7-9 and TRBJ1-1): DTGVSQNPRHKITKRGQNVTFRCDPISEHNRLYWYRQTLGQGPEFLTYFQNEAQLEKSRLLSDRFSAERPKGSFSTLEIQRTEQGDSAMYLCASSPWTGKAEAFFGQGTRLTVV.

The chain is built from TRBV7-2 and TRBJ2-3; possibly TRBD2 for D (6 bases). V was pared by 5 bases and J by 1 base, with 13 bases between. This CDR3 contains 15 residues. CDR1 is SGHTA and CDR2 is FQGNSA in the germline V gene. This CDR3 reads CASSRKGLGTDTQYF. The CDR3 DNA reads TGTGCCAGCAGCCGCAAGGGACTCGGCACAGATACGCAGTATTTT.

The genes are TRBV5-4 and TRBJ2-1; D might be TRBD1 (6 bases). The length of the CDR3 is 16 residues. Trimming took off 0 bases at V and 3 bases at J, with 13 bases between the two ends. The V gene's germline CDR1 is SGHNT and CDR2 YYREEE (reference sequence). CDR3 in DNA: TGTGCCAGCAGCTTGGCTTCCAGGGGTCTCTACAATGAGCAGTTCTTC. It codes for CASSLASRGLYNEQFF.

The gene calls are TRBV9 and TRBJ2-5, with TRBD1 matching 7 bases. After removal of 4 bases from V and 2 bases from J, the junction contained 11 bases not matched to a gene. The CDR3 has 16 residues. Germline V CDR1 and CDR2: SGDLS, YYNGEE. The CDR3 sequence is CASSLTGARGQETQYF. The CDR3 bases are TGTGCCAGCAGCTTAACAGGGGCCAGAGGGCAAGAGACCCAGTACTTC.

The CDR3 coding sequence is TGTGCCAGCAGCTCACAGGGGGGTGGAAACACCATATATTTT. Its translation: CASSSQGGGNTIYF. This chain uses TRBV7-9 with TRBJ1-3; 8 nucleotides match TRBD1. With 4 bases clipped from V and 3 bases from J, the junction kept 2 bases outside the gene matches. This CDR3 spans 14 amino acids. Germline CDR1 reads SEHNR; CDR2 reads FQNEAQ (reference sequence).

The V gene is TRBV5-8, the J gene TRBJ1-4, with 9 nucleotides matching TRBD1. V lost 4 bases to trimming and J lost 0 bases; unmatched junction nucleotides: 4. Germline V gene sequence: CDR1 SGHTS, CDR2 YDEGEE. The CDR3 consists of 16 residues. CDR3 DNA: TGTGCCAGCAGCCCGGGGACAGGGCCAACTAATGAAAAACTGTTTTTT. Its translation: CASSPGTGPTNEKLFF. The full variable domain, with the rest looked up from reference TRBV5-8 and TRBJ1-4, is EAGVTQSPTHLIKTRGQQATLRCSPISGHTSVYWYQQALGLGLQFLLWYDEGEERNRGNFPPRFSGRQFPNYSSELNVNALELEDSALYLCASSPGTGPTNEKLFFGSGTQLSVL.

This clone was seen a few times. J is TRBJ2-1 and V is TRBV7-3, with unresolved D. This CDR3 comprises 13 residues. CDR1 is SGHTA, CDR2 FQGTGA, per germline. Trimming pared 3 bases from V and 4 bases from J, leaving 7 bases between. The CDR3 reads CASSFTPYNEQFF. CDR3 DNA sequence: TGTGCCAGCAGCTTCACTCCGTACAATGAGCAGTTCTTC.

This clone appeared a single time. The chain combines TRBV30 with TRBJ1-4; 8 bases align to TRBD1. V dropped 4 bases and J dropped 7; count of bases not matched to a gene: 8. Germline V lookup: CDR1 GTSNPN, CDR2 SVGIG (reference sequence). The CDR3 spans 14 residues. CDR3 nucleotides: TGTGCCTGGAACAGGGACAGGAGCAGTGAAAAACTGTTTTTT. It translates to CAWNRDRSSEKLFF. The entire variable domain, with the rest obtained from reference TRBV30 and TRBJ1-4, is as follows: SQTIHQWPATLVQPVGSPLSLECTVEGTSNPNLYWYRQAAGRGLQLLFYSVGIGQISSEVPQNLSASRPQDRQFILSSKKLLLSDSGFYLCAWNRDRSSEKLFFGSGTQLSVL.

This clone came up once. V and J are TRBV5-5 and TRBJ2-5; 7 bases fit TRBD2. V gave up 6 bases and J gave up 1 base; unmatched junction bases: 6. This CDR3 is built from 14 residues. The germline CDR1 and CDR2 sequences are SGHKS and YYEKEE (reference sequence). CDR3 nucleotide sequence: TGTGCCAGCATCGACCGCGGGAGCCAAGAGACCCAGTACTTC. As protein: CASIDRGSQETQYF.

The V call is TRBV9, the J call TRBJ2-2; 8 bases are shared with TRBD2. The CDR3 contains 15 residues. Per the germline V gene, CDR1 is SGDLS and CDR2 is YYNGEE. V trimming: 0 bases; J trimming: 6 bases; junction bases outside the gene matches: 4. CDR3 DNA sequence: TGTGCCAGCAGCGTAGTAAGCGGGAGAGCCGGGGAGCTGTTTTTT. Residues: CASSVVSGRAGELFF.

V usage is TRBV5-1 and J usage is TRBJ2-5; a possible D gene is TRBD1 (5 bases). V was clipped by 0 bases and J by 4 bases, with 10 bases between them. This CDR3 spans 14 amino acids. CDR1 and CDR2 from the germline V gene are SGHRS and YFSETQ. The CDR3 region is CASSLGQGGETQYF. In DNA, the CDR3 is TGCGCCAGCAGCTTGGGGCAGGGCGGAGAGACCCAGTACTTC. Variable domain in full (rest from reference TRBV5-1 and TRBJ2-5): KAGVTQTPRYLIKTRGQQVTLSCSPISGHRSVSWYQQTPGQGLQFLFEYFSETQRNKGNFPGRFSGRQFSNSRSEMNVSTLELGDSALYLCASSLGQGGETQYFGPGTRLLVL.

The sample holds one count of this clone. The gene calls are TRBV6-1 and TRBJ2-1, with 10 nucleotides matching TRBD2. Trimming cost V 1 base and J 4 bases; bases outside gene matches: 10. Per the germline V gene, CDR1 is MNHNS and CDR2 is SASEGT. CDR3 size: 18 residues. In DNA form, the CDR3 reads TGTGCCAGCAGTGAAGGTCCTCGGGGTAGCGGGAGGTACAATGAGCAGTTCTTC. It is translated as CASSEGPRGSGRYNEQFF.